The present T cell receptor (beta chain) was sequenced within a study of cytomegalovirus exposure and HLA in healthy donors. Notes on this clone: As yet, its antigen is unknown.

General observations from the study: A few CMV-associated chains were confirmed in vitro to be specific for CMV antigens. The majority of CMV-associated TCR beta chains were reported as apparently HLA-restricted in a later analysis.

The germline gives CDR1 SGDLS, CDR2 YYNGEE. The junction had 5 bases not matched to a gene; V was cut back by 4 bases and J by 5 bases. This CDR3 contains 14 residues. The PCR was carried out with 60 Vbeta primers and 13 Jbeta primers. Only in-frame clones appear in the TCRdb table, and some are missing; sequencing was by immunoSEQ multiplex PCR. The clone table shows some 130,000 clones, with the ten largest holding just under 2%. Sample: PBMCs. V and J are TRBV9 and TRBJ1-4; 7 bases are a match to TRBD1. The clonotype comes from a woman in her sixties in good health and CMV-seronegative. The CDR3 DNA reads TGTGCCAGCAGCCTAGGGGGCCAGAATGAAAAACTGTTTTTT. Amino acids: CASSLGGQNEKLFF. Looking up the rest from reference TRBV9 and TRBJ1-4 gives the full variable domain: DSGVTQTPKHLITATGQRVTLRCSPRSGDLSVYWYQQSLDQGLQFLIQYYNGEERAKGNILERFSAQQFPDLHSELNLSSLELGDSALYFCASSLGGQNEKLFFGSGTQLSVL.